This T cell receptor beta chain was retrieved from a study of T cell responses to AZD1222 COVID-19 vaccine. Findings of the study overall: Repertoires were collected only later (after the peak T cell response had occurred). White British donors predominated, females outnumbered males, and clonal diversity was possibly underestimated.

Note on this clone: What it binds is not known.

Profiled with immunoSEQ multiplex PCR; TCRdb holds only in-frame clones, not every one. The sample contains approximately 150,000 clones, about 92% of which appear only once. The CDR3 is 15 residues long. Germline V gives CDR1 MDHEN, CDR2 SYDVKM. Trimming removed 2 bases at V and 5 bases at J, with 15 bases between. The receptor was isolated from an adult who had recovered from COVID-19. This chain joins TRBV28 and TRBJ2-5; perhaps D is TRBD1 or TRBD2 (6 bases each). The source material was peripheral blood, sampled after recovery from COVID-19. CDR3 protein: CASSLAGGAGETQYF. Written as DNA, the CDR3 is TGTGCCAGCAGTTTAGCCGGGGGCGCAGGGGAGACCCAGTACTTC.